Presented here are 27 T cell receptor beta chains from one specimen sequenced in a study of blood T cell repertoires in COVID-19. Here immunoSEQ multiplex PCR was the method, and the copy in TCRdb shows in-frame clones only, minus some. The sample carries 110,000 to 150,000 clones, around 85% recorded once. Sequenced: PBMCs or T cells enriched from blood (not recorded which). These receptors were taken from a man aged 45-65 years who had recovered from COVID-19.

The chain has TRBV7-2 and TRBJ1-5, with 9 bases fitting TRBD1. This CDR3 is 15 amino acids long. The ends lost 1 base at V and 4 bases at J; junction bases unmatched: 2. Germline V gene lookup returns CDR1 SGHTA and CDR2 FQGNSA. The CDR3 nucleotides read TGTGCCAGCAGCTTAGATGGGACAGGGAATCAGCCCCAGCATTTT. It yields the protein CASSLDGTGNQPQHF.

The V gene is TRBV24-1, the J gene TRBJ2-7, with D possibly matching TRBD1 (6 bases). The V gene's germline CDR1 is KGHDR and CDR2 SFDVKD. CDR3 length: 12 amino acids. With 1 base removed from V and 6 bases from J, the gap between germline ends came to 6 bases. In DNA, the CDR3 is TGTGCCACCAGTGATTTCAGGGGCGAGCAGTACTTC. It codes for CATSDFRGEQYF.

The V and J genes are TRBV27 and TRBJ2-1, with 9 bases identical to TRBD1. The CDR3 has 16 amino acids. V gave up 3 bases and J gave up 3 bases; unmatched junction bases: 6. Germline V gene data show CDR1 as MNHEY and CDR2 as SMNVEV (reference sequence). The CDR3 DNA is TGTGCCAGCAGTTTCACCGGGACAGGGCTCTACAATGAGCAGTTCTTC. It is translated as CASSFTGTGLYNEQFF.

V is TRBV10-3 and J is TRBJ1-2, with TRBD1 identical over 7 bases. This CDR3 contains 15 residues. CDR1 is ENHRY, CDR2 SYGVKD, per germline. Germline trimming cut 0 bases from V and 5 bases from J; bases unmatched to any gene: 6. The CDR3 reads CAISESNRGMYGYTF. In nucleotides, the CDR3 is TGTGCCATCAGTGAGTCTAACAGGGGCATGTATGGCTACACCTTC.

V usage is TRBV5-4 and J usage is TRBJ2-7, with a weak D call TRBD1 (6 bases). CDR1 and CDR2 (germline): SGHNT, YYREEE (reference sequence). This CDR3 spans 15 amino acids. The V gene lost 3 bases and the J gene lost 1 base, with 14 bases spanning the gap. The DNA for the CDR3 is TGTGCCAGCAGCTCCGGCCGGGACACTTCCTACGAGCAGTACTTC. Translating gives CASSSGRDTSYEQYF.

For this clone: The identical CDR3 is also encoded by other nucleotide sequences in the sample. The V gene is TRBV10-1, the J gene TRBJ1-1; a weak D match, TRBD1 (6 bases). Trimming took 6 bases from V and 1 from J, leaving 9 bases between them. CDR3 length: 13 amino acids. Germline assignment: CDR1 WNHNN and CDR2 SYGVQD (reference sequence). As DNA, the CDR3 is TGCGCCAGCAGCTCGACAGGGAACACTGAAGCTTTCTTT. It is translated as CASSSTGNTEAFF.

In this sample, this clone turned up a few times. The chain carries TRBV18 and TRBJ1-6; possibly TRBD1 for D (5 bases). V was cut by 2 bases and J by 8 bases, with 7 bases left in between. The CDR3 contains 13 residues. Germline CDR1 is KGHSH and CDR2 is LQKENI. The CDR3 loop reads CASSPLTDSPLHF. For the CDR3, the DNA is TGTGCCAGCTCACCATTGACAGATTCACCCCTCCACTTT.

This sequence joins TRBV27 and TRBJ1-1, with a possible D match to TRBD1 (5 bases). V dropped 6 bases and J dropped 1 base, with 12 bases sitting between them. The CDR3 loop spans 14 amino acids. Germline V gives CDR1 MNHEY, CDR2 SMNVEV (reference sequence). Written as DNA, the CDR3 is TGTGCCAGCAGCTGGGGAACAGGGAACACTGAAGCTTTCTTT. Protein sequence: CASSWGTGNTEAFF.

The chain combines TRBV7-2 with TRBJ1-2; D is perhaps TRBD1 (5 bases). CDR3 length: 14 amino acids. Trimming left V 4 bases short and J 4 bases short, with 13 bases between. Germline CDR1 is SGHTA and CDR2 is FQGNSA. CDR3: CASSSPGLIYGYTF. For the CDR3, the DNA is TGTGCCAGCAGCTCTCCGGGACTGATCTATGGCTACACCTTC. The variable domain in full, with the rest retrieved from reference TRBV7-2 and TRBJ1-2, is GAGVSQSPSNKVTEKGKDVELRCDPISGHTALYWYRQSLGQGLEFLIYFQGNSAPDKSGLPSDRFSAERTGGSVSTLTIQRTQQEDSAVYLCASSSPGLIYGYTFGSGTRLTVV.

The chain joins TRBV10-3 to TRBJ1-5; D gene ambiguous. V shed 0 bases and J shed 3 bases, with 9 bases lying between them. The germline V gene has CDR1 ENHRY and CDR2 SYGVKD. The CDR3 totals 15 residues. The CDR3 DNA follows: TGTGCCATCAGTGAGTCGAAACATACCAATCAGCCCCAGCATTTT. Encoded protein: CAISESKHTNQPQHF.

The gene calls are TRBV28 and TRBJ2-3; 7 nucleotides match TRBD2. Trimming removed 7 bases from V and 1 base from J; junction bases left unmatched: 5. CDR3 length equals 14 residues. Germline CDR1 reads MDHEN; CDR2 reads SYDVKM. The CDR3 protein is CASTSAGGTDTQYF. CDR3 DNA sequence: TGTGCCAGCACTTCTGCGGGGGGCACAGATACGCAGTATTTT. The full variable domain, in which reference TRBV28 and TRBJ2-3 provide the parts outside the CDR3, is DVKVTQSSRYLVKRTGEKVFLECVQDMDHENMFWYRQDPGLGLRLIYFSYDVKMKEKGDIPEGYSVSREKKERFSLILESASTNQTSMYLCASTSAGGTDTQYFGPGTRLTVL.

CDR3 DNA: TGTGCCATCAGTGACCAAGGGACAGGGTCGCTCTACGAGCAGTACTTC. Residues: CAISDQGTGSLYEQYF. V and J are TRBV10-3 and TRBJ2-7, with TRBD1 matching over 9 bases. This CDR3 contains 16 residues. V shed 3 bases and J 3 bases; nucleotides not matched to a gene: 9. Germline CDR1 ENHRY, CDR2 SYGVKD.

The rearrangement uses TRBV7-2 and TRBJ1-6, with D unclear. Trimming left V 10 bases short and J 7 bases short, with 14 bases between. The CDR3 totals 13 residues. CDR1 is SGHTA and CDR2 is FQGNSA in the germline V gene. CDR3 sequence reads: CATSSNLNSPLHF. As DNA, the CDR3 is TGTGCCACCTCTAGTAATTTGAATTCACCCCTCCACTTT.

This chain links TRBV7-2 with TRBJ2-7; TRBD1 is a possible D gene (6 bases). CDR1 is SGHTA and CDR2 is FQGNSA in the germline V gene. The CDR3 sequence is 18 residues long. V was trimmed by 1 base and J by 1 base, leaving 20 bases between them. This CDR3 is CASSLGGGQGRRSYEQYF. The CDR3 region has the DNA TGTGCCAGCAGCTTAGGTGGGGGCCAGGGGCGCAGGTCCTACGAGCAGTACTTC.

The chain links TRBV7-9 to TRBJ2-3; the match to TRBD2 covers 9 bases. The CDR3 is made up of 19 amino acids. After removal of 5 bases from V and 2 bases from J, the junction contained 17 bases not matched to a gene. The germline gives CDR1 SEHNR, CDR2 FQNEAQ (reference sequence). CDR3 sequence reads: CASSPKRLAGPIPTDTQYF. CDR3 bases: TGTGCCAGCAGCCCCAAGCGTCTAGCGGGGCCCATCCCCACAGATACGCAGTATTTT.

The rearrangement links TRBV11-2 to TRBJ2-1; D perhaps matches TRBD2 (6 bases). The CDR3 extends over 15 amino acids. Looked up from germline, CDR1 is SGHAT and CDR2 is FQNNGV. V shed 5 bases and J shed 0 bases, with 11 bases lying between them. CDR3 residues: CASSADGSSYNEQFF. In nucleotides, the CDR3 is TGTGCCAGCAGCGCGGACGGGAGCTCCTACAATGAGCAGTTCTTC.

The chain links TRBV9 to TRBJ1-1, with D unclear. Germline V gene sequence: CDR1 SGDLS, CDR2 YYNGEE. The CDR3 is 13 amino acids. V lost 4 bases, J lost 5 bases, and 12 bases lay in between. CDR3: CASSPRERTEAFF. The CDR3 nucleotides read TGTGCCAGCAGCCCGAGGGAGAGGACTGAAGCTTTCTTT.

The CDR3 coding sequence is TGCGCCAGCAGCCAGGGTAGCGGGGGTGGGCAAGAGACCCAGTACTTC. Its translation is CASSQGSGGGQETQYF. The chain uses TRBV4-3 and TRBJ2-5, with 9 nucleotides matching TRBD2. The V gene's germline CDR1 is LGHNA and CDR2 YSLEER. The CDR3 loop spans 16 amino acids. V shed 3 bases, J shed 2 bases, and the junction held 7 bases outside the gene matches.

The V and J genes are TRBV28 and TRBJ2-7; 7 bases are a match to TRBD2. V dropped 7 bases and J dropped 2; count of bases not matched to a gene: 5. Germline V gene lookup returns CDR1 MDHEN and CDR2 SYDVKM. This CDR3 has 13 amino acids. In DNA, the CDR3 is TGTGCCAGCATCTCCGGGGGGACCTACGAGCAGTACTTC. This codes for CASISGGTYEQYF.

V usage is TRBV5-1 and J usage is TRBJ2-1, with 9 nucleotides matching TRBD2. The CDR3 contains 12 residues. Germline V gene data show CDR1 as SGHRS and CDR2 as YFSETQ. V was clipped by 4 bases and J by 13 bases; unmatched bases: 6. The CDR3 bases are TGCGCCAGCAGCGGGGGACTAGCCCTACAGTTCTTC. Encoded protein: CASSGGLALQFF.

The chain combines TRBV7-2 with TRBJ1-6; perhaps TRBD1 as D (5 bases). Looked up from germline, CDR1 is SGHTA and CDR2 is FQGNSA. CDR3 length: 15 residues. Trimming left V 1 base short and J 4 bases short, with 8 bases between. CDR3 bases: TGTGCCAGCAGCTTAGGCGGGGGGTATAATTCACCCCTCCACTTT. This translates into CASSLGGGYNSPLHF.

J is TRBJ2-7 and V is TRBV18, with 7 bases identical to TRBD1. Germline V gives CDR1 KGHSH, CDR2 LQKENI. The CDR3 extends over 15 amino acids. The V segment lost 3 bases and the J segment 3 bases; nucleotides outside the gene matches: 8. CDR3 in DNA: TGTGCCAGCTCACCGGGGGCCGGGACAGACTACGAGCAGTACTTC. It encodes CASSPGAGTDYEQYF.

V and J are TRBV7-2 and TRBJ2-1; 8 positions agree with TRBD2. Trimming at V came to 0 bases and at J to 0 bases, leaving 7 bases not matched to a gene. CDR1 is SGHTA and CDR2 is FQGNSA in the germline V gene. The CDR3 loop spans 18 amino acids. The CDR3 DNA reads as TGTGCCAGCAGCTTAGCGAAGGCGGGGGGCAGCTCCTACAATGAGCAGTTCTTC. The encoded protein is CASSLAKAGGSSYNEQFF.

The chain combines TRBV12-5 with TRBJ1-5; 7 bases are shared with TRBD1. Germline CDR1 LGHNT, CDR2 FRNRAP. The CDR3 length is 16 residues. With V trimmed by 1 base and J by 9 bases, 12 bases remained unmatched. Here the CDR3 DNA reads TGTGCTAGTGGTTTGGGGTCACAGGGGTCCCTGATGCCCCAGCATTTT. Translated: CASGLGSQGSLMPQHF.

The chain employs TRBV28 and TRBJ2-7; no firm D call. The CDR3 runs to 12 residues. Trimming shortened V by 3 bases and J by 1 base, and 4 bases separated the two germline ends. Germline V lookup: CDR1 MDHEN, CDR2 SYDVKM. CDR3 nucleotide sequence: TGTGCCAGCAGTTTGCGATCCTACGAGCAGTACTTC. Protein: CASSLRSYEQYF.

This clone was seen more than once but under ten times. V is TRBV7-2 and J is TRBJ1-1; D might be TRBD1 (5 bases). V lost 5 bases and J lost 0, with 13 bases in between. The germline gives CDR1 SGHTA, CDR2 FQGNSA. CDR3 length: 15 residues. CDR3 sequence: CASSPQQAMNTEAFF. The CDR3, as DNA: TGTGCCAGCAGCCCCCAACAGGCGATGAACACTGAAGCTTTCTTT.

In this sample, this clone turned up a few times. The rearrangement joins TRBV19 to TRBJ1-1; D gene unclear. Trimming cost V 3 bases and J 3 bases, with 8 bases left between them. The CDR3 extends over 13 amino acids. Germline values: CDR1 LNHDA, CDR2 SQIVND (reference sequence). DNA of the CDR3: TGTGCCAGTAGTATGAAGGGAGACACTGAAGCTTTCTTT. Translating it yields CASSMKGDTEAFF.